Here is one TCR beta chain with its context. Antigen specificity is unknown. The germline V gene encodes CDR1 DFQATT and CDR2 SNEGSKA (reference sequence). The junction had 2 bases not matched to a gene; V was cut back by 6 bases and J by 2 bases. The CDR3 has 13 amino acids. This sample stems from a study of T cell repertoires in cytomegalovirus infection. TCRdb re-derived calls from the reads in MiXCR, one entry per CDR3 protein. Here the sample spans approximately 140,000 distinct CDR3 sequences, more than 20% being singletons. The sequence came from a human donor in good health (CMV status not recorded). Some clones in this sample may be carry-over from other donors' samples. The gene calls are TRBV20-1 and TRBJ1-3; TRBD1 agrees at 9 bases. The sequenced sample consisted of PBMCs, sequenced either directly or after in vitro stimulation (not recorded which). As DNA, the CDR3 is TGCAGTGCAAACAGGGGGCCTGGAAACACCATATATTTT. This translates into CSANRGPGNTIYF.